The source of this T cell receptor (beta chain) is a study of blood T cell repertoires in COVID-19. Whole-study context: There were acute and convalescent COVID-19 samples, and they came from the United States, Italy and Spain. Sources were T cells, B-cell-depleted T cells, or PBMCs; the material itself was cDNA or gDNA.

In germline, CDR1 is MNHEY, CDR2 SVGEGT. With 0 bases removed from V and 8 bases from J, the gap between germline ends came to 10 bases. CDR3 length: 13 amino acids. Seattle researchers signed up patients amid active infection and tracked them longitudinally. Under the authors' procedure: Cell counts per sample came from amplifying reference gene primers. The protocol was immunoSEQ multiplex PCR, while the TCRdb copy is restricted to in-frame clones and leaves out a portion. The V and J calls and the clone size are those of that table, but D and trimming were determined from the DNA. The sample lists approximately 300,000 clones; roughly 91% were seen once.

The chain couples TRBV6-2 or TRBV6-3 to TRBJ1-2; a possible D gene is TRBD1 (5 bases). The sequencing sample was made of peripheral blood. The sequence derives from a woman aged 25-40 years with COVID-19, enrolled during active disease. CDR3 DNA: TGTGCCAGCAGTTACTCCAGGGAGGGCGGCTACACCTTC. This sequence encodes CASSYSREGGYTF.